This T cell receptor beta chain was captured by sequencing in a study of blood T cell repertoires in COVID-19. The wider study: The cDNA or gDNA used as material had been derived from T cells, B-cell-depleted T cells, or PBMCs.

As originally analysed: Estimation of nucleated cell counts relied on the amplification of reference gene primers. TCRdb keeps only in-frame clones here, not all; method: immunoSEQ multiplex PCR. That table is the source of V, J and clone size, and D and trimming were worked out from the DNA. The table has about 160,000 clones, about 86% seen once. This clone was counted a few times. CDR1 and CDR2 (germline): MNHEY, SVGEGT. V lost 4 bases, J lost 3 bases, and 12 bases stayed unmatched. CDR3 length equals 17 residues. The sequence came from a woman in her 70s with acute or convalescent COVID-19. This rearrangement joins TRBV6-2 or TRBV6-3 to TRBJ1-3; 7 positions agree with TRBD1. The sequencing input was peripheral blood. The CDR3 DNA follows: TGTGCCAGCAGTTCCCCGCCCGCAGGGGGTGATGGAAACACCATATATTTT. This encodes CASSSPPAGGDGNTIYF.